This TCR beta chain appears in the sequencing data of a study of beta chain features in type 1 diabetes. Study as a whole: No patient-donor differences in age, gender, total cells or subset yield.

About this clone itself: Its specificity is unknown.

Study observations and caveats: Shorter TCRB CDR3s, moderately but significantly so, marked every one of the four CD4+ subsets in Type 1 diabetes patients. Within patients, naive, central memory and Treg TCRB repertoires seemed more similar than within healthy donors. Cells carrying high TCR expression could end up over-represented when cDNA is sequenced.

Sequenced material consisted of expressed TCRB transcripts (all of the isolated RNA was reverse transcribed). Assay used: immunoSEQ multiplex PCR; TCRdb lists only in-frame clones, some missing. The profile shows over 600,000 clones, around 12% of them singletons. It was via CD45RO/CCR7/CD25/CD127/CD95/CD27 that CD4+ naive, central memory, regulatory and stem cell-like memory cells were sorted. The germline V gene has CDR1 SGDLS and CDR2 YYNGEE. V lost 3 bases and J lost 4, with 14 bases in between. The CDR3 contains 15 residues. V gene TRBV9 combines with J gene TRBJ1-3; TRBD1 might be the D (5 bases). The clonotype comes from a man aged 25-40 years with type 1 diabetes. The sequenced sample was naive CD4+ T cells from blood. This CDR3 reads CASSASRRDGNTIYF. The CDR3 bases are TGTGCCAGCAGCGCAAGCAGGAGGGACGGAAACACCATATATTTT.